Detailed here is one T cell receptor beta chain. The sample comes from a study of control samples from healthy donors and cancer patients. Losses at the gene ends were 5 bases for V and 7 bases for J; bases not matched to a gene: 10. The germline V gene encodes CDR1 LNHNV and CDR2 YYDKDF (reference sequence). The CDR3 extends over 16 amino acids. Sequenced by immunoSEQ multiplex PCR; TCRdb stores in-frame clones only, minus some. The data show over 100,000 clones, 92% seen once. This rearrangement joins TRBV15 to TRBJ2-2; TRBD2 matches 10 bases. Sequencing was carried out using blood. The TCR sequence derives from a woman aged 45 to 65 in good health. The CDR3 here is CATSSQRGGLFGELFF. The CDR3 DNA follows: TGTGCCACCAGCTCTCAGCGGGGGGGCCTTTTCGGGGAGCTGTTTTTT.